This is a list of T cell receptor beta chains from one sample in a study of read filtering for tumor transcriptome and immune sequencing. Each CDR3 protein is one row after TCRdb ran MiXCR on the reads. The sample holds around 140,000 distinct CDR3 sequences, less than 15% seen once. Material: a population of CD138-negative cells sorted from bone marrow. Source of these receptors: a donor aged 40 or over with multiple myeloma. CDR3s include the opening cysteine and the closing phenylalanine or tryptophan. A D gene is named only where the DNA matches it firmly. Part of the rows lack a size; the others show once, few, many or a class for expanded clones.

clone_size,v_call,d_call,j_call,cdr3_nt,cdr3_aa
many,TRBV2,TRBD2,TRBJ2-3,TGTGCCAGCAAACCGACTAGCGGGGGAGATACGCAGTATTTT,CASKPTSGGDTQYF
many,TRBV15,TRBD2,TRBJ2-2,TGTGCCACGCGGGGGAGGCCGAACACCGGGGAGCTGTTTTTT,CATRGRPNTGELFF
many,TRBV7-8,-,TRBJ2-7,TGTGCCAGCAGCCGTTCCCGGGACGTTCTCTACGAGCAGTACTTC,CASSRSRDVLYEQYF
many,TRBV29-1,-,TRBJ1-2,TGCAGCGTTGAAGATCGTACAGGTGCTAACTATGGCTACACCTTC,CSVEDRTGANYGYTF
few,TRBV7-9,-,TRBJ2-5,TGTGCCAGCAGCCTCCCTCTAGCGACCCAAGAGACCCAGTACTTC,CASSLPLATQETQYF
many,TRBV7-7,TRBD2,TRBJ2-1,TGTGCCAGCAGCTTAGTAGCGGGAGAAGGGCAGTTCTTC,CASSLVAGEGQFF
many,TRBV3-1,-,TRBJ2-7,TGTGCCAGCAGCCCGCAGGGTGGGCCCTACGAGCAGTACTTC,CASSPQGGPYEQYF
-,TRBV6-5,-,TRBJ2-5,TGTGCCAGCACGACCCGTCAAGAGACCCAGTACTTC,CASTTRQETQYF
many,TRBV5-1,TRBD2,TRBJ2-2,TGCGCCAGCAGCTTAGCGGGAGGGAGCACCGGGGAGCTGTTTTTT,CASSLAGGSTGELFF
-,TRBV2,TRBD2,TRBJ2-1,TGTGCCAGCATTCAGGAGCGGGGTAACTACAATGAGCAGTTCTTC,CASIQERGNYNEQFF
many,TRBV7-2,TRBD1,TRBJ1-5,TGTGCCAGCAGCCGGACAGGCGGGGATCAGCCCCAGCATTTT,CASSRTGGDQPQHF
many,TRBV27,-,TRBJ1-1,TGTGCCAGCAGTTTTTGGGCGAACACTGAAGCCTTCTTT,CASSFWANTEAFF
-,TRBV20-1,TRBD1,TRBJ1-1,TGCAGTGCTAGACCGACAGGGCGAAGAACTGAAGCTTTCTTT,CSARPTGRRTEAFF
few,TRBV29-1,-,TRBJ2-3,TGCAGCGTTTCCGATCCCACAAGGCCAGATACGCAGTATTTT,CSVSDPTRPDTQYF
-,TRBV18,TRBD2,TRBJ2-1,TGTGCCAGCTCACCACCGACTAGCGATGAGCAGTTCTTC,CASSPPTSDEQFF
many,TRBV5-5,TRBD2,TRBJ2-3,TGTGCCAGCAGCCGCGGGACTAGCGGGAGCGGCACAGATACGCAGTATTTT,CASSRGTSGSGTDTQYF
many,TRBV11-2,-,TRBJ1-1,TGTGCCAGCAGCTTACTCGGTTCGGACACTGAAGCTTTCTTT,CASSLLGSDTEAFF
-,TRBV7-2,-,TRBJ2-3,TGTGCCAGCAGCTCTCGACAGCTCTCCACAGATACGCAGTATTTT,CASSSRQLSTDTQYF
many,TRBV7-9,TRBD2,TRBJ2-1,TGTGCCAGCAGCTCCACTAGCGGCCCTTCCTACAATGAGCAGTTCTTC,CASSSTSGPSYNEQFF
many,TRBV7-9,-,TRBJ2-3,TGTGCCAGCAGCCTAATTGAGGTCGGCGGAAGCACAGATACGCAGTATTTT,CASSLIEVGGSTDTQYF
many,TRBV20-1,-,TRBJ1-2,TGCAGTGCTAGTCCCCATGGGAGTGGCTACACCTTC,CSASPHGSGYTF
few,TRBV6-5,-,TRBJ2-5,TGTGCCAGCAGTTACTCGAAAGGAGGACTACCACTTTCTAGAGAGACCCAGTACTTC,CASSYSKGGLPLSRETQYF
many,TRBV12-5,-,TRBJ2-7,TGTGCTAGTGGTTTGGAGGTAGCCCGATTTGGCGAGCAGTACTTC,CASGLEVARFGEQYF
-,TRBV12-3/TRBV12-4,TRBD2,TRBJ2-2,TGTGCCAGCAGCATGGGACTAGCTGCCGTGGAGCTGTTTTTT,CASSMGLAAVELFF
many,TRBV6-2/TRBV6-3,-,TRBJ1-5,TGTGCCAGCAGTTACTTAGGCGGAACCTATAGCAATCAGCCCCAGCATTTT,CASSYLGGTYSNQPQHF
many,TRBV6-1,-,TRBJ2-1,TGTGCCACCAGGACCCGCAATGAGCAGTTCTTC,CATRTRNEQFF
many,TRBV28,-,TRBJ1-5,TGTGCCAGCAATCGGGCGAAGCTGGGCAATCAGCCCCAGCATTTT,CASNRAKLGNQPQHF
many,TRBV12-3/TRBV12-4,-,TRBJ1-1,TGTGCCAGCAGGGCCTCGTTCGGTGAAGCTTTCTTT,CASRASFGEAFF
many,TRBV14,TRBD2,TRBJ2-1,TGTGCCAGCAGCCACGGTGCGGGAGGTCATGAGCAGTTCTTC,CASSHGAGGHEQFF
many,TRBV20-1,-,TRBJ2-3,TGCAGTGCTAATCCGGGACGCAGCACAGATACGCAGTATTTT,CSANPGRSTDTQYF
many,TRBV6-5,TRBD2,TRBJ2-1,TGTGCCAGCAGTTACCGTACTAGCGGGTTACTTACCCGGTACAATGAGCAGTTCTTC,CASSYRTSGLLTRYNEQFF
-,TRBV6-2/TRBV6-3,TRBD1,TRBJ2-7,TGTGCCAGCAGCCACGGACAGGGAGCCTACGAGCAGCACTTC,CASSHGQGAYEQHF
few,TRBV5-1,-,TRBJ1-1,TGCGCCAGCAGCTTTGGTGGGGTCCTGAACACTGAAGCTTTCTTT,CASSFGGVLNTEAFF
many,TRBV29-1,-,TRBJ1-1,-,CSVGQGTFF
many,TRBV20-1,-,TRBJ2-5,TGCAGTGCTCCTGCCCTAGCTCGGGGCCAAGAGACCCAGTACTTC,CSAPALARGQETQYF
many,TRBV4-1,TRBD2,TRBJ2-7,TGCGCCAGCAGCCTTCAGACTAGCGGGAACTCCTACGAGCAGTACTTC,CASSLQTSGNSYEQYF
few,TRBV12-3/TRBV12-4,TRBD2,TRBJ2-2,TGTGCCAGCAGTTTATTTGCGGGAGGACACACCGGGGAGCTGTTTTTT,CASSLFAGGHTGELFF
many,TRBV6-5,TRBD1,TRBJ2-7,TGTGCCAGCAGACGACAGGGGAGGATTGACGAGCAGTACTTC,CASRRQGRIDEQYF
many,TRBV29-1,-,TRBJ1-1,TGCAGCTCCTCCCGGACGGCGAATACTGAAGCTTTCTTT,CSSSRTANTEAFF
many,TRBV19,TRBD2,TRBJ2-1,TGTGCCAGTAGCTCGGACGGGACTAGCGGGATCCCGATCTCCTACAATGAGCAGTTCTTC,CASSSDGTSGIPISYNEQFF
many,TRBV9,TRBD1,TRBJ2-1,TGTGCCAGCAGCAACGACAGGGCCGGACGGGGCAATGAGCAGTTCTTC,CASSNDRAGRGNEQFF